Listed here is a single T cell receptor (beta chain). The data belong to a study of blood T cell repertoires in COVID-19. Study-level information: COVID-19 samples collected from the United States, Italy and Spain covered acute and convalescent phases.

Authors' data handling: Reference gene primers were amplified, and this amplification served to estimate nucleated cell counts. The data were produced by immunoSEQ multiplex PCR, yet TCRdb's version contains in-frame clones alone and is incomplete. Clonal size and the V and J genes are those of that table, whereas D and trimming came from the DNA. The sample comprises more than 40,000 clones, approximately 90% of which are singletons, and approximately 4.9% rests with the top ten. The receptor's source is a man aged 65 to 79 with acute or convalescent COVID-19. The sample taken for sequencing was peripheral blood.

The CDR3, as DNA: TGTGCCAGTTTTACAGGGCCGGGCTATGGCTACACCTTC. It yields the protein CASFTGPGYGYTF. The rearrangement uses TRBV19 and TRBJ1-2; perhaps TRBD1 as D (6 bases). Trimming pared 8 bases from V and 4 bases from J, leaving 14 bases between. CDR1 and CDR2 (germline): LNHDA, SQIVND (reference sequence). The CDR3 sequence is 13 residues long.